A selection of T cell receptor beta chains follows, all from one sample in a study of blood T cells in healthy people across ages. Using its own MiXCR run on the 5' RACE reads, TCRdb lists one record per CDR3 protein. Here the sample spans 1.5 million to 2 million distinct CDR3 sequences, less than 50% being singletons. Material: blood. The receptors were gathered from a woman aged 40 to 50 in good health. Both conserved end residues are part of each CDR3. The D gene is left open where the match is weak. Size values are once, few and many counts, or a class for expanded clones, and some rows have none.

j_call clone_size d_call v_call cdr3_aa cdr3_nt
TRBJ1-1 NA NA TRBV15 CATSRDIMNTEAFF TGTGCCACCAGCAGAGATATAATGAACACTGAAGCTTTCTTT
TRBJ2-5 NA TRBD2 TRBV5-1 CASSSELAAQETQYF TGCGCCAGCAGCTCCGAACTAGCGGCGCAAGAGACCCAGTACTTC
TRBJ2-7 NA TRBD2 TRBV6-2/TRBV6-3 CASSSAGTSAREQYF TGTGCCAGCAGTTCAGCCGGGACTAGCGCTCGGGAGCAGTACTTC
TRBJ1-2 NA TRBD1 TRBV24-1 CATSGGTGANYGYTF TGTGCCACCAGTGGCGGGACAGGGGCTAACTATGGCTACACCTTC
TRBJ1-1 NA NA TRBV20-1 CSARGWTVEAFF TGCAGTGCTAGGGGCTGGACAGTCGAAGCTTTCTTT
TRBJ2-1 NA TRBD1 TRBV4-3 CASSQVYPHGQGFWERFF TGCGCCAGCAGCCAAGTCTACCCCCATGGACAGGGTTTTTGGGAGCGGTTCTTC
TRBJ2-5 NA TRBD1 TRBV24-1 CATSDQRQGQETQYF TGTGCCACCAGTGATCAACGACAGGGGCAAGAGACCCAGTACTTC
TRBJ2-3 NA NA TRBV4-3 CASSQYRGASDTQYF TGCGCCAGCAGCCAATATCGGGGGGCCTCTGATACGCAGTATTTT
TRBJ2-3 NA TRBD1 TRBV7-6 CASSSKGQGDLWTDTQYF TGTGCCAGCAGCTCGAAAGGACAGGGGGATTTATGGACAGATACGCAGTATTTT
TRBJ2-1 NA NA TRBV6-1 CASSVFDNEQFF TGTGCCAGCAGTGTATTTGACAATGAGCAGTTCTTC
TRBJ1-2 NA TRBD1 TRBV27 CASSLTGTGHYGYTF TGTGCCAGCAGTTTAACAGGGACAGGGCACTATGGCTACACCTTC
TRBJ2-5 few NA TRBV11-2 CASRSPEGNQETQYF TGTGCCAGCAGATCCCCCGAGGGTAACCAAGAGACCCAGTACTTC
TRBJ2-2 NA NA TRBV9 CASSVGRVVSGELFF TGTGCCAGCAGCGTAGGCAGGGTAGTATCCGGGGAGCTGTTTTTT
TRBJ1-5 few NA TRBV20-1 CSATDTFNQPQHF TGCAGTGCTACGGACACCTTCAATCAGCCCCAGCATTTT
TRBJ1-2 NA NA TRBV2 CASKAGIHYGYTF TGTGCCAGCAAAGCGGGGATCCACTATGGCTACACCTTC
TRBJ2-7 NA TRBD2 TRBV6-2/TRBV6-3 CATHLAGARIGYEQYF TGTGCCACTCATCTAGCGGGGGCTCGGATCGGTTACGAGCAGTACTTC
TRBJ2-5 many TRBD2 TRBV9 CASSVSGGQETQYF TGTGCCAGCAGCGTTAGCGGGGGTCAAGAGACCCAGTACTTC
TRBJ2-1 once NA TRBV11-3 CASSSTRGRTNEQFF TGTGCCAGCAGCTCCACCCGGGGGCGGACCAATGAGCAGTTCTTC
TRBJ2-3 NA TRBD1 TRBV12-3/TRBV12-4 CASRPGTGKADTQYF TGTGCCAGCAGGCCCGGGACAGGGAAAGCAGATACGCAGTATTTT
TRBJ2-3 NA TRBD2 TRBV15 CATSIRGGTLAQYF TGTGCCACCAGCATCCGGGGGGGTACACTTGCGCAGTATTTT
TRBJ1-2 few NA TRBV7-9 CASSFKTDTNYGYTF TGTGCCAGCAGCTTTAAGACAGACACTAACTATGGCTACACCTTC
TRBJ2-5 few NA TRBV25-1 CASRGGKTQYF TGTGCCAGCAGGGGGGGAAAGACCCAGTACTTC